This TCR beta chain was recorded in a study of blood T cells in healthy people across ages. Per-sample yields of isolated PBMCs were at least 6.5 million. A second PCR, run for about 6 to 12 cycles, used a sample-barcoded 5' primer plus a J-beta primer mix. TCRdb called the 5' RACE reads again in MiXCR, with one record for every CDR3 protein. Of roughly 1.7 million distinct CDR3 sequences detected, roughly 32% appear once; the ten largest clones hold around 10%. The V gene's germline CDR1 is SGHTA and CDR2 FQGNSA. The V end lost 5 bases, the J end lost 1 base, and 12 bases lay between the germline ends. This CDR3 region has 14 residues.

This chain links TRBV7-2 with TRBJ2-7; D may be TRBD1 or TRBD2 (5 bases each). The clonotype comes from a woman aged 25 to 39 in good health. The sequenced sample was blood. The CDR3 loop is CASSPWDGSYEQYF. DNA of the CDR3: TGTGCCAGCAGCCCCTGGGACGGATCCTACGAGCAGTACTTC.